This is a list of T cell receptor beta chains from one sample in a study of blood T cell repertoires in COVID-19. Only in-frame clones appear in the TCRdb table, and some are missing; sequencing was by immunoSEQ multiplex PCR. The table records tens of thousands of clones, approximately 85% of them present only once. What was sequenced was peripheral blood. All receptors come from a woman aged 80 or older with COVID-19, enrolled during active disease. The CDR3 runs from the conserved cysteine through the conserved F or W. Fields, in order: clone size, J gene, D gene, V gene, CDR3 protein, CDR3 DNA. A D gene is named only where the DNA matches it firmly. Expanded clones get a size class; other rows say once, few or many, or leave the size out.

-,TRBJ2-3,-,TRBV3-1/TRBV3-2,CASQGGDGGTDTQYF,TGTGCCAGCCAGGGGGGCGACGGGGGCACAGATACGCAGTATTTT
-,TRBJ2-1,TRBD2,TRBV5-1,CASRPTSGGYAYNEQFF,TGCGCCAGCAGACCCACTAGCGGGGGGTACGCCTACAATGAGCAGTTCTTC
-,TRBJ2-1,TRBD2,TRBV7-9,CAGSPPGGLAANEQFF,TGTGCCGGCAGCCCACCCGGGGGACTAGCAGCCAATGAGCAGTTCTTC
few,TRBJ2-1,TRBD1,TRBV7-6,CASSLPRDRVFF,TGTGCCAGCAGCCTACCCCGGGACAGGGTGTTCTTC
-,TRBJ2-7,-,TRBV6-2/TRBV6-3,CASSYARREQYF,TGTGCCAGCAGTTACGCTAGGAGGGAGCAGTACTTC
-,TRBJ1-2,-,TRBV12-3/TRBV12-4,CASSFGEATRAIF,TGTGCCAGCAGTTTTGGGGAGGCGACAAGGGCCATCTTC
once,TRBJ1-6,TRBD1,TRBV7-3,CASSSGQASNSPLHF,TGTGCCAGCAGCTCCGGACAGGCCTCTAATTCACCCCTCCACTTT
-,TRBJ1-2,TRBD1,TRBV6-4,CASRGTANTSQGYTF,TGTGCCAGCAGGGGGACAGCTAACACCTCTCAGGGCTACACCTTC
-,TRBJ2-1,-,TRBV23-1,CASNDSLSSYNEQFF,TGCGCCAGCAACGACTCACTGAGCTCCTACAATGAGCAGTTCTTC
once,TRBJ1-5,-,TRBV6-5,CASSSGAQPQHF,TGTGCCAGCAGTAGCGGGGCTCAGCCCCAGCATTTT
-,TRBJ2-1,TRBD2,TRBV7-3,CASSLDGRGYSSEQFF,TGTGCCAGCAGCTTAGATGGGAGGGGATACTCTAGTGAGCAGTTCTTC